These T cell receptor beta chains were read from a single sample in a study of CD8 T cells in ankylosing spondylitis. TCRdb processed the 5' RACE reads anew with MiXCR; each CDR3 protein has one entry. The table records some 330,000 distinct CDR3 sequences, less than 10% of them present only once. Sample: blood, either unsorted or a sorted T cell fraction (not recorded which). The source of these receptors is a male donor with ankylosing spondylitis. CDR3s include the opening cysteine and the closing phenylalanine or tryptophan. D genes are given only for firm matches. Clone sizes are given selectively: once, few, many, or a class where the clone is expanded.

CDR3 protein: CASSREGAASYGYTF
CDR3 DNA: TGTGCCAGCTCCCGGGAGGGGGCCGCCTCCTATGGCTACACCTTC
clone size: few
D gene: TRBD1
J gene: TRBJ1-2
CDR3 length: 15
V gene: TRBV2

CDR3 protein: CASSYSGAEETDTQYF
CDR3 DNA: TGTGCCAGCAGTTATTCCGGGGCCGAGGAGACAGATACGCAGTATTTT
clone size: NA
D gene: NA
J gene: TRBJ2-3
CDR3 length: 16
V gene: TRBV6-5

CDR3 protein: CASSVVENEQFF
CDR3 DNA: TGTGCCAGCAGCGTAGTCGAGAATGAGCAGTTCTTC
clone size: few
D gene: NA
J gene: TRBJ2-1
CDR3 length: 12
V gene: TRBV9

CDR3 protein: CASSGGVVNTEAFF
CDR3 DNA: TGTGCCAGCAGCGGCGGGGTGGTGAACACTGAAGCTTTCTTT
clone size: NA
D gene: NA
J gene: TRBJ1-1
CDR3 length: 14
V gene: TRBV7-2

CDR3 protein: CASSRLTGSGANVLTF
CDR3 DNA: TGTGCCAGCAGTAGATTGACAGGGTCGGGGGCCAACGTCCTGACTTTC
clone size: few
D gene: TRBD1
J gene: TRBJ2-6
CDR3 length: 16
V gene: TRBV6-1

CDR3 protein: CASSPSPGQANTEAFF
CDR3 DNA: TGTGCCAGCAGTCCTTCGCCGGGACAGGCGAACACTGAAGCTTTCTTT
clone size: many
D gene: TRBD1
J gene: TRBJ1-1
CDR3 length: 16
V gene: TRBV27

CDR3 protein: CASSLAFGQNYEQYF
CDR3 DNA: TGTGCCAGCAGCTTAGCATTCGGACAAAATTACGAGCAGTACTTC
clone size: NA
D gene: NA
J gene: TRBJ2-7
CDR3 length: 15
V gene: TRBV7-2

CDR3 protein: CASSLGVGGGGTEAFF
CDR3 DNA: TGTGCCAGCAGCTTGGGGGTTGGGGGAGGGGGCACTGAAGCTTTCTTT
clone size: few
D gene: NA
J gene: TRBJ1-1
CDR3 length: 16
V gene: TRBV7-3

CDR3 protein: CASSLRPEDTQYF
CDR3 DNA: TGTGCCAGCAGCCTCCGGCCCGAGGATACGCAGTATTTT
clone size: many
D gene: NA
J gene: TRBJ2-3
CDR3 length: 13
V gene: TRBV9

CDR3 protein: CASSLTPSTGTYEQYF
CDR3 DNA: TGTGCCAGCAGCTTAACTCCCTCGACAGGGACCTACGAGCAGTACTTC
clone size: few
D gene: TRBD1
J gene: TRBJ2-7
CDR3 length: 16
V gene: TRBV7-3

CDR3 protein: CASSGENTEAFF
CDR3 DNA: TGTGCCAGCAGTGGTGAGAACACTGAAGCTTTCTTT
clone size: few
D gene: NA
J gene: TRBJ1-1
CDR3 length: 12
V gene: TRBV27

CDR3 protein: CSASIPYNEQFF
CDR3 DNA: TGCAGTGCTAGTATCCCCTACAATGAGCAGTTCTTC
clone size: NA
D gene: NA
J gene: TRBJ2-1
CDR3 length: 12
V gene: TRBV20-1

CDR3 protein: CASSTPSGPGGSPLHF
CDR3 DNA: TGTGCCAGCAGTACCCCCTCGGGTCCGGGGGGGTCACCCCTCCACTTT
clone size: NA
D gene: NA
J gene: TRBJ1-6
CDR3 length: 16
V gene: TRBV6-1

CDR3 protein: CASSNAGTSGTDTQYF
CDR3 DNA: TGTGCCAGCAGCAACGCCGGGACTAGCGGCACAGATACGCAGTATTTT
clone size: NA
D gene: TRBD2
J gene: TRBJ2-3
CDR3 length: 16
V gene: TRBV11-1

CDR3 protein: CASSLAAGGNSGANVLTF
CDR3 DNA: TGTGCCAGCAGCTTAGCGGCGGGAGGGAACTCTGGGGCCAACGTCCTGACTTTC
clone size: few
D gene: TRBD2
J gene: TRBJ2-6
CDR3 length: 18
V gene: TRBV11-1

CDR3 protein: CASSGTIGDGYTF
CDR3 DNA: TGCGCCAGCAGCGGGACCATAGGGGATGGCTACACCTTC
clone size: NA
D gene: NA
J gene: TRBJ1-2
CDR3 length: 13
V gene: TRBV5-1

CDR3 protein: CASSLAFNRTTEAFF
CDR3 DNA: TGCGCCAGCAGCTTGGCCTTTAACAGGACCACTGAAGCTTTCTTT
clone size: few
D gene: NA
J gene: TRBJ1-1
CDR3 length: 15
V gene: TRBV5-1

CDR3 protein: CATATSGRYNEQFF
CDR3 DNA: TGTGCCACCGCAACTAGCGGGAGGTACAATGAGCAGTTCTTC
clone size: NA
D gene: TRBD2
J gene: TRBJ2-1
CDR3 length: 14
V gene: TRBV11-1

CDR3 protein: CASSQVSSTAAYNEQFF
CDR3 DNA: TGTGCCAGCAGCCAAGTATCCTCCACAGCCGCCTACAATGAGCAGTTCTTC
clone size: NA
D gene: NA
J gene: TRBJ2-1
CDR3 length: 17
V gene: TRBV4-2

CDR3 protein: CASSIAGGEVNTEAFF
CDR3 DNA: TGCGCCAGCAGCATCGCAGGGGGCGAAGTGAACACTGAAGCTTTCTTT
clone size: few
D gene: TRBD1
J gene: TRBJ1-1
CDR3 length: 16
V gene: TRBV5-1

CDR3 protein: CSAHREGEETQYF
CDR3 DNA: TGCAGTGCCCACCGGGAGGGGGAAGAGACCCAGTACTTC
clone size: NA
D gene: TRBD2
J gene: TRBJ2-5
CDR3 length: 13
V gene: TRBV20-1

CDR3 protein: CASTRLTYNEQFF
CDR3 DNA: TGTGCCAGCACAAGGTTGACCTACAATGAGCAGTTCTTC
clone size: many
D gene: NA
J gene: TRBJ2-1
CDR3 length: 13
V gene: TRBV2

CDR3 protein: CASSVDPGPSSYNEQFF
CDR3 DNA: TGTGCCAGCAGCGTAGATCCCGGACCCAGCTCCTACAATGAGCAGTTCTTC
clone size: few
D gene: NA
J gene: TRBJ2-1
CDR3 length: 17
V gene: TRBV9

CDR3 protein: CASSSVRTEAFF
CDR3 DNA: TGTGCCAGCAGCTCCGTTCGGACTGAAGCTTTCTTT
clone size: few
D gene: NA
J gene: TRBJ1-1
CDR3 length: 12
V gene: TRBV11-2

CDR3 protein: CSAPPAGNTNTGELFF
CDR3 DNA: TGCAGTGCCCCCCCAGCGGGAAACACGAACACCGGGGAGCTGTTTTTT
clone size: few
D gene: TRBD2
J gene: TRBJ2-2
CDR3 length: 16
V gene: TRBV20-1

CDR3 protein: CASSFSVAGGAEKLFF
CDR3 DNA: TGTGCCAGCAGTTTCTCCGTGGCGGGGGGCGCCGAAAAACTGTTTTTT
clone size: NA
D gene: NA
J gene: TRBJ1-4
CDR3 length: 16
V gene: TRBV27

CDR3 protein: CSASGPGPITDTQYF
CDR3 DNA: TGCAGTGCTAGCGGACCAGGGCCCATCACAGATACGCAGTATTTT
clone size: few
D gene: NA
J gene: TRBJ2-3
CDR3 length: 15
V gene: TRBV20-1

CDR3 protein: CASSQGLLASGETQYF
CDR3 DNA: TGTGCCAGCAGCCAAGGACTTTTGGCTAGCGGAGAGACCCAGTACTTC
clone size: few
D gene: TRBD2
J gene: TRBJ2-5
CDR3 length: 16
V gene: TRBV4-2

CDR3 protein: CASSSWATEGWVEQFF
CDR3 DNA: TGCGCCAGCAGCTCCTGGGCAACGGAAGGGTGGGTTGAGCAGTTCTTC
clone size: NA
D gene: NA
J gene: TRBJ2-1
CDR3 length: 16
V gene: TRBV5-1

CDR3 protein: CSARPGTNYGYTF
CDR3 DNA: TGCAGTGCCAGACCAGGGACCAACTATGGCTACACCTTC
clone size: few
D gene: NA
J gene: TRBJ1-2
CDR3 length: 13
V gene: TRBV20-1

CDR3 protein: CASSLERHPVDEQFF
CDR3 DNA: TGCGCCAGCAGCTTGGAACGGCACCCCGTTGATGAGCAGTTCTTC
clone size: NA
D gene: NA
J gene: TRBJ2-1
CDR3 length: 15
V gene: TRBV5-1

CDR3 protein: CASSFGGQGAYEQYF
CDR3 DNA: TGTGCCAGCAGTTTCGGGGGGCAAGGGGCCTACGAGCAGTACTTC
clone size: many
D gene: NA
J gene: TRBJ2-7
CDR3 length: 15
V gene: TRBV12-3/TRBV12-4

CDR3 protein: CASSHRGAQDEQYF
CDR3 DNA: TGTGCCAGCAGCCACAGGGGCGCTCAGGACGAGCAGTACTTC
clone size: few
D gene: TRBD1
J gene: TRBJ2-7
CDR3 length: 14
V gene: TRBV7-9

CDR3 protein: CASSLSTGISYEQYF
CDR3 DNA: TGCGCCAGCAGCTTGTCTACAGGGATTTCCTACGAGCAGTACTTC
clone size: many
D gene: NA
J gene: TRBJ2-7
CDR3 length: 15
V gene: TRBV5-1

CDR3 protein: CASSVAPSLDYGYTF
CDR3 DNA: TGTGCCAGCAGCGTAGCTCCCTCCCTGGACTATGGCTACACCTTC
clone size: many
D gene: NA
J gene: TRBJ1-2
CDR3 length: 15
V gene: TRBV9

CDR3 protein: CASSLDRGDTEAFF
CDR3 DNA: TGCGCCAGCAGCTTGGACAGGGGAGACACTGAAGCTTTCTTT
clone size: few
D gene: TRBD1
J gene: TRBJ1-1
CDR3 length: 14
V gene: TRBV5-1

CDR3 protein: CASSLHAPGGFTDGSNIQYF
CDR3 DNA: TGTGCCAGCAGCTTACATGCGCCAGGAGGGTTCACGGATGGTTCAAACATTCAGTACTTC
clone size: many
D gene: NA
J gene: TRBJ2-4
CDR3 length: 20
V gene: TRBV7-6

CDR3 protein: CASSVAHRATDTQYF
CDR3 DNA: TGTGCCAGCAGCGTAGCGCACCGGGCCACAGATACGCAGTATTTT
clone size: few
D gene: NA
J gene: TRBJ2-3
CDR3 length: 15
V gene: TRBV9

CDR3 protein: CSAGGTGLAKNIQYF
CDR3 DNA: TGCAGTGCTGGGGGGACAGGGCTAGCCAAAAACATTCAGTACTTC
clone size: many
D gene: TRBD1
J gene: TRBJ2-4
CDR3 length: 15
V gene: TRBV20-1

CDR3 protein: CASSPTTSDRLFF
CDR3 DNA: TGTGCCAGCAGTCCCACGACCAGTGATAGGCTGTTTTTT
clone size: few
D gene: NA
J gene: TRBJ2-2
CDR3 length: 13
V gene: TRBV12-3/TRBV12-4

CDR3 protein: CASSRASGGNEQFF
CDR3 DNA: TGTGCCAGCAGCCGGGCTAGCGGGGGCAATGAGCAGTTCTTC
clone size: few
D gene: TRBD2
J gene: TRBJ2-1
CDR3 length: 14
V gene: TRBV4-2

CDR3 protein: CASSLAAAWGTGVEKLFF
CDR3 DNA: TGTGCCAGCAGTTTAGCGGCGGCTTGGGGGACAGGGGTTGAAAAACTGTTTTTT
clone size: many
D gene: TRBD1
J gene: TRBJ1-4
CDR3 length: 18
V gene: TRBV12-3/TRBV12-4

CDR3 protein: CASIPIYNSPLHF
CDR3 DNA: TGTGCCAGCATTCCGATCTATAATTCACCCCTCCACTTT
clone size: few
D gene: NA
J gene: TRBJ1-6
CDR3 length: 13
V gene: TRBV2

CDR3 protein: CASSEQGAGYGYTF
CDR3 DNA: TGTGCCAGCAGCGAACAGGGGGCAGGATATGGCTACACCTTC
clone size: few
D gene: TRBD1
J gene: TRBJ1-2
CDR3 length: 14
V gene: TRBV12-3/TRBV12-4

CDR3 protein: CASSNRVEGYTF
CDR3 DNA: TGTGCCAGCAGTAACAGGGTGGAGGGCTACACCTTC
clone size: many
D gene: NA
J gene: TRBJ1-2
CDR3 length: 12
V gene: TRBV28

CDR3 protein: CASSPGGREYEQFF
CDR3 DNA: TGCGCCAGCAGCCCAGGGGGAAGGGAGTATGAGCAGTTCTTC
clone size: NA
D gene: TRBD1
J gene: TRBJ2-1
CDR3 length: 14
V gene: TRBV4-1

CDR3 protein: CASSLRGTDIQYF
CDR3 DNA: TGTGCCAGCAGTTTACGGGGGACGGACATTCAGTACTTC
clone size: few
D gene: NA
J gene: TRBJ2-4
CDR3 length: 13
V gene: TRBV28

CDR3 protein: CASSRGDRGLPHSYEQYF
CDR3 DNA: TGCGCCAGCAGCCGCGGGGACAGGGGGCTACCCCACTCCTACGAGCAGTACTTC
clone size: NA
D gene: TRBD1
J gene: TRBJ2-7
CDR3 length: 18
V gene: TRBV4-1

CDR3 protein: CASSHRDGYEQYF
CDR3 DNA: TGCGCCAGCAGCCACCGTGACGGATACGAGCAGTACTTC
clone size: NA
D gene: NA
J gene: TRBJ2-7
CDR3 length: 13
V gene: TRBV4-1

CDR3 protein: CASSPDRGSNQPQHF
CDR3 DNA: TGTGCCAGCAGCCCTGACAGGGGGAGCAATCAGCCCCAGCATTTT
clone size: many
D gene: TRBD1
J gene: TRBJ1-5
CDR3 length: 15
V gene: TRBV7-2

CDR3 protein: CASSLAWTSGSFTQYF
CDR3 DNA: TGTGCCAGCAGCTTAGCATGGACTAGCGGGAGCTTTACGCAGTATTTT
clone size: few
D gene: TRBD2
J gene: TRBJ2-3
CDR3 length: 16
V gene: TRBV7-2

CDR3 protein: CASSTGSQGYTF
CDR3 DNA: TGTGCCAGCAGCACAGGATCCCAAGGCTACACCTTC
clone size: NA
D gene: NA
J gene: TRBJ1-2
CDR3 length: 12
V gene: TRBV28

CDR3 protein: CASTREGGTDTQYF
CDR3 DNA: TGTGCCAGCACCCGGGAGGGTGGCACAGATACGCAGTATTTT
clone size: NA
D gene: TRBD2
J gene: TRBJ2-3
CDR3 length: 14
V gene: TRBV12-3/TRBV12-4

CDR3 protein: CASRDRGSYEQFF
CDR3 DNA: TGTGCCAGCAGGGACAGGGGGTCGTATGAGCAGTTCTTC
clone size: few
D gene: TRBD1
J gene: TRBJ2-1
CDR3 length: 13
V gene: TRBV6-2/TRBV6-3

CDR3 protein: CASSWSGRGTQYF
CDR3 DNA: TGTGCCAGCAGTTGGTCAGGGAGAGGGACCCAGTACTTC
clone size: few
D gene: NA
J gene: TRBJ2-5
CDR3 length: 13
V gene: TRBV28